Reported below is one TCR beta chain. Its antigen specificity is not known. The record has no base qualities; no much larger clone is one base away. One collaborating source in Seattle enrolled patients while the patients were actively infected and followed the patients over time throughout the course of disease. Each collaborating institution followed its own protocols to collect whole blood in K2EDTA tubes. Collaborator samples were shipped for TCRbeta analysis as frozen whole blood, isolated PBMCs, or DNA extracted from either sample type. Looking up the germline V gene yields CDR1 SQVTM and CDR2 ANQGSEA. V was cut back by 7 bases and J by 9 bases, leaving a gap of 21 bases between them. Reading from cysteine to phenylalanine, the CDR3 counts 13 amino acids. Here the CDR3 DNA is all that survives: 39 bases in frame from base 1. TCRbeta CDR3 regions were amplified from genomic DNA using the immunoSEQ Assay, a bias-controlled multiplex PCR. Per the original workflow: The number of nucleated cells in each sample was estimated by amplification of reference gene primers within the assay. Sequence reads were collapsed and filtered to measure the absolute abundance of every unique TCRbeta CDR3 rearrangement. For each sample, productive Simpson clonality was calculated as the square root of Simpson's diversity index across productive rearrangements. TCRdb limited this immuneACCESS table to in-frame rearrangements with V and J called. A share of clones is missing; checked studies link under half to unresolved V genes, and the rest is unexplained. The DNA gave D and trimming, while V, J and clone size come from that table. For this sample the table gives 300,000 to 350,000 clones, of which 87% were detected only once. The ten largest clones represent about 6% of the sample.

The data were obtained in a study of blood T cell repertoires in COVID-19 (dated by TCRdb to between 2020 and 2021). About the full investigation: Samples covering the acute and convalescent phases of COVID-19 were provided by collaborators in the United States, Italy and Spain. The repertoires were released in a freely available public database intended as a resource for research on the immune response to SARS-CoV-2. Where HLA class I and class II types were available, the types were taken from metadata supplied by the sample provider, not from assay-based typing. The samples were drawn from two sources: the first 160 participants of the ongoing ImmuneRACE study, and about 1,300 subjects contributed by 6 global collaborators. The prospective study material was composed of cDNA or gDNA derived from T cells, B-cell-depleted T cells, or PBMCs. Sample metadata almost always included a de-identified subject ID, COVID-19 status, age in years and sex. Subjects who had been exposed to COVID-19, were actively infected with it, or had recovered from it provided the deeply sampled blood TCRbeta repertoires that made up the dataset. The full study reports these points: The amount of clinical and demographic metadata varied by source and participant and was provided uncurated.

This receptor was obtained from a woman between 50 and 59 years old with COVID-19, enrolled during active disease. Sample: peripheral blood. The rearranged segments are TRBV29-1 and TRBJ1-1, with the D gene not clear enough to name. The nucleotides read TGCAGCGGCAACACCCTGGGAGTTCTGAAAGCTTTCTTT. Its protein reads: CSGNTLGVLKAFF.